Each of the 18 T cell receptor beta chains below was sequenced from the same sample in a study of graft-versus-host responses after intestinal transplantation. Measured with immunoSEQ multiplex PCR; TCRdb has only the in-frame clones, and not every one. Altogether around 100,000 clones are present, about 90% being singletons, with the ten largest covering 0.9% to 1%. No antigens are known for them. Sample: unstimulated CD4+ T cells sorted from spleen or lymph node cells, taken before transplant. The receptors shown here come from a human donor who was the organ donor for an intestinal transplant.

The chain couples TRBV6-1 to TRBJ2-3; D perhaps matches TRBD1 (6 bases). CDR1 is MNHNS and CDR2 is SASEGT in the germline V gene. CDR3 length: 15 residues. Trimming cost V 2 bases and J 4 bases, with 13 bases left between them. The CDR3 loop reads CASSESGRGADTQYF. The CDR3 DNA sequence: TGTGCCAGCAGTGAATCGGGCAGGGGCGCAGATACGCAGTATTTT.

The genes are TRBV27 and TRBJ1-5; possible D gene TRBD1, 5 bases. Looked up from germline, CDR1 is MNHEY and CDR2 is SMNVEV (reference sequence). The CDR3 spans 17 residues. V lost 5 bases, J lost 2 bases, and 19 bases lay in between. The CDR3 DNA sequence: TGTGCCAGCAGTCCCCCACCTGGGGGTCCAGGCAATCAGCCCCAGCATTTT. Protein product: CASSPPPGGPGNQPQHF.

The J gene is TRBJ2-1, the V gene TRBV7-8; TRBD2 is a possible D gene (5 bases). With 5 bases removed from V and 3 bases from J, the gap between germline ends came to 14 bases. This CDR3 comprises 15 residues. Germline loops: CDR1 SGHVS, CDR2 FQNEAQ. CDR3 DNA: TGTGCCAGCAGCCCGGTTCGGGGTGACTACAATGAGCAGTTCTTC. It translates to CASSPVRGDYNEQFF.

The chain links TRBV20-1 to TRBJ2-5; D remains unclear. Germline CDR1 is DFQATT and CDR2 is SNEGSKA (reference sequence). The V gene lost 4 bases and the J gene lost 0 bases, with 3 bases spanning the gap. CDR3 length equals 11 residues. The CDR3, as DNA: TGCAGTGCTACCTACCAAGAGACCCAGTACTTC. It codes for CSATYQETQYF.

The chain couples TRBV14 to TRBJ2-4; D might be TRBD1 (5 bases). CDR3 length equals 13 residues. Trimming cost V 4 bases and J 1 base, with 5 bases left between them. Germline values: CDR1 SGHDN, CDR2 FVKESK. The CDR3 here is CASSRQAKNIQYF. The CDR3 DNA reads TGTGCCAGCAGCCGACAGGCCAAAAACATTCAGTACTTC.

V is TRBV19 and J is TRBJ1-2, with D unresolved. Germline CDR1 reads LNHDA; CDR2 reads SQIVND (reference sequence). The V end was cut by 0 bases, the J end by 5 bases, with 13 bases between. This CDR3 has 15 amino acids. CDR3 nucleotide sequence: TGTGCCAGTAGTATAGATCAGGCAGACTATTATGGCTACACCTTC. Translating gives CASSIDQADYYGYTF.

This clone came up a few times. This rearrangement joins TRBV5-6 to TRBJ1-6, with D perhaps matching TRBD1 (6 bases). The germline V gene encodes CDR1 SGHDT and CDR2 YYEEEE. The CDR3 length is 14 residues. The ends were cut back, 2 bases at V and 9 bases at J, with 12 bases in the middle. The CDR3 here is CASSFVSGASPLHF. The CDR3 DNA follows: TGTGCCAGCAGCTTCGTTTCAGGGGCTTCACCCCTCCACTTT.

This chain joins TRBV19 and TRBJ1-2; no firm D call. The CDR3 extends over 13 amino acids. Between the trimmed V and J ends, which lost 3 bases and 4 bases, there was a span of 9 bases. Germline CDR1 LNHDA, CDR2 SQIVND (reference sequence). Here the CDR3 DNA reads TGTGCCAGTAGTATCGGGGAGGGCTATGGCTACACCTTC. The encoded protein is CASSIGEGYGYTF.

This rearrangement joins TRBV28 to TRBJ2-2; the match to TRBD2 covers 10 bases. With V trimmed by 6 bases and J by 4 bases, 17 bases remained unmatched. CDR1 and CDR2 from the germline V gene are MDHEN and SYDVKM. The CDR3 consists of 19 residues. CDR3 nucleotide sequence: TGTGCCAGCAGCGGGCGACGGACTAGCGGCTTGGTAGGCACCGGGGAGCTGTTTTTT. This sequence encodes CASSGRRTSGLVGTGELFF.

The V gene is TRBV25-1, the J gene TRBJ1-2; TRBD1 is a possible D gene (6 bases). The length of the CDR3 is 16 residues. Trimming pared 6 bases from V and 0 bases from J, leaving 17 bases between. Germline loops: CDR1 MGHDK, CDR2 SYGVNS. CDR3 protein: CASSGVGGTANYGYTF. The CDR3 DNA sequence: TGTGCCAGCAGCGGGGTAGGGGGAACAGCTAACTATGGCTACACCTTC.

The CDR3 here is CSAPPPETQYF. CDR3 DNA: TGCAGTGCTCCTCCCCCAGAGACCCAGTACTTC. The J gene is TRBJ2-5, the V gene TRBV20-1, with D uncertain. V gave up 5 bases and J gave up 4 bases, with 8 bases separating them. The V gene's germline CDR1 is DFQATT and CDR2 SNEGSKA (reference sequence). The CDR3 is 11 residues long.

The V and J genes are TRBV6-6 and TRBJ2-7; 11 bases align to TRBD2. CDR1 and CDR2 (germline): MNHNY, SVGAGI (reference sequence). CDR3 length: 15 residues. V gave up 7 bases and J gave up 7 bases; unmatched junction bases: 12. CDR3 amino acids: CASTETSGGGREQYF. CDR3 nucleotide sequence: TGTGCCAGCACTGAAACTAGCGGGGGAGGTAGAGAGCAGTACTTC.

This clone occurred a few times. The chain couples TRBV10-3 to TRBJ1-2, with TRBD1 identical over 9 bases. Trimming at V came to 7 bases and at J to 2 bases, leaving 5 bases not matched to a gene. The CDR3 covers 14 residues. Germline CDR1 and CDR2: ENHRY and SYGVKD. CDR3 in DNA: TGTGCCATCAAAGGACAGGGGCCAAACTATGGCTACACCTTC. Encoded protein: CAIKGQGPNYGYTF.

This clone was picked up one time. The genes are TRBV7-2 and TRBJ1-6, with 7 bases fitting TRBD1. This CDR3 contains 17 residues. Trimming removed 4 bases from V and 7 bases from J; junction bases left unmatched: 13. Germline loops: CDR1 SGHTA, CDR2 FQGNSA. CDR3 amino acids: CASSWGRTAGGNSPLHF. DNA for the CDR3: TGTGCCAGCAGCTGGGGAAGGACGGCAGGGGGAAATTCACCCCTCCACTTT.

The rearrangement uses TRBV28 and TRBJ1-6, with D perhaps TRBD1 (6 bases). The CDR3 has 16 amino acids. CDR1 MDHEN and CDR2 SYDVKM come from the germline V gene. V gave up 6 bases and J gave up 7 bases, with 19 bases separating them. The CDR3 sequence: CASRPRGGAGNSPLHF. CDR3 DNA sequence: TGTGCCAGCAGACCCCGAGGGGGGGCAGGGAATTCACCCCTCCACTTT.

This clone was detected a few times. The rearrangement joins TRBV7-2 to TRBJ1-3, with a possible D match to TRBD1 (5 bases). V was trimmed by 5 bases and J by 0 bases, leaving 8 bases between them. Germline assignment: CDR1 SGHTA and CDR2 FQGNSA. This CDR3 region has 14 residues. Here the CDR3 DNA reads TGTGCCAGCAGCCCGCAGGGCTCTGGAAACACCATATATTTT. It translates to CASSPQGSGNTIYF.

The chain recombines TRBV7-9 with TRBJ1-3, with D uncertain. CDR1 and CDR2 from the germline V gene are SEHNR and FQNEAQ (reference sequence). The CDR3 covers 14 residues. V lost 2 bases and J lost 2, with 7 bases in between. The CDR3 bases are TGTGCCAGCAGCTTAATGCAAGCTGGAAACACCATATATTTT. Protein product: CASSLMQAGNTIYF.

The V gene is TRBV30, the J gene TRBJ1-5, with 7 bases identical to TRBD1. The CDR3 length is 15 residues. The V gene's germline CDR1 is GTSNPN and CDR2 SVGIG (reference sequence). Trimming at V came to 4 bases and at J to 2 bases, leaving 8 bases not matched to a gene. The CDR3 sequence: CAWNKGAGGNQPQHF. In DNA form, the CDR3 reads TGTGCCTGGAATAAGGGGGCCGGGGGCAATCAGCCCCAGCATTTT.